This T cell receptor (beta chain) was sequenced for a study of T-cell reconstitution after alpha-beta-depleted transplantation in children. The table lists this clonotype with many counts. A library of TCRbeta sequences, prepared with unique molecular identifiers, was generated. TCRdb used MiXCR to reprocess the PCR reads, holding one entry per CDR3 protein. The sample carries 440,000 or so distinct CDR3 sequences, roughly 11% recorded once. The TCR was taken from a human donor who donated a stem cell graft to a child with acute myeloid leukemia. The material was PBMCs from the stem cell graft donor, obtained from the stem cell graft.

In DNA form, the CDR3 reads TGCGCCAGCAGCCCCGGGACAGGCAATCAGCCCCAGCATTTT. Translation: CASSPGTGNQPQHF. The rearrangement links TRBV5-1 to TRBJ1-5; 7 bases fit TRBD1. The germline V gene has CDR1 SGHRS and CDR2 YFSETQ. This CDR3 contains 14 residues. The V gene end was trimmed by 4 bases and the J gene end by 2 bases; junction bases not matched to a gene: 3.